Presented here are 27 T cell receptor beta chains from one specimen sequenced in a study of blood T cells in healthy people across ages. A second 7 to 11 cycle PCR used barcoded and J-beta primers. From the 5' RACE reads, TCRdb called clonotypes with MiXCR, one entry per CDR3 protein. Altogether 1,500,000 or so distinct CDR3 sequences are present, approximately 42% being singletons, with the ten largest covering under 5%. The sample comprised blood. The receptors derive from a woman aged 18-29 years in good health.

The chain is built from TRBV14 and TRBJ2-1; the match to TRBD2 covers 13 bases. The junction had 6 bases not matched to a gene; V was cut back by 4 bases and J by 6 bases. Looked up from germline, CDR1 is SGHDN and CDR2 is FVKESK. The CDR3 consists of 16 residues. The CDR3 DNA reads TGTGCCAGCAGCCGACCTACTAGCGGGAGGGCCAATGAGCAGTTCTTC. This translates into CASSRPTSGRANEQFF.

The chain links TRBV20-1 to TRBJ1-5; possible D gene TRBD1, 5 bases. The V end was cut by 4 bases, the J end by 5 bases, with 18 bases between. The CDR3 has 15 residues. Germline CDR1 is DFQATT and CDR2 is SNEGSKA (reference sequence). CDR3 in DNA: TGCAGTGCTACCCGGGCGGGGGAAGTGGATCAGCCCCAGCATTTT. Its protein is CSATRAGEVDQPQHF.

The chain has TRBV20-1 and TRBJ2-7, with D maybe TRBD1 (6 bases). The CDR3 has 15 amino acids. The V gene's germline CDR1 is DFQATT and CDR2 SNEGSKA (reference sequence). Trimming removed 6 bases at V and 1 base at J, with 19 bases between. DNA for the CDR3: TGCAGTGCACCGCTACAGGGTCTATCATCCTACGAGCAGTACTTC. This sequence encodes CSAPLQGLSSYEQYF.

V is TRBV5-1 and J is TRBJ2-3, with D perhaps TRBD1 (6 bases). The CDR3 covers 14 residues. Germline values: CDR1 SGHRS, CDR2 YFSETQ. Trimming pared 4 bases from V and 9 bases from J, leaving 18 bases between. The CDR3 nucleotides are TGCGCCAGCAGCGCAACTAGTGGGGGCGGCACGCAGTATTTT. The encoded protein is CASSATSGGGTQYF.

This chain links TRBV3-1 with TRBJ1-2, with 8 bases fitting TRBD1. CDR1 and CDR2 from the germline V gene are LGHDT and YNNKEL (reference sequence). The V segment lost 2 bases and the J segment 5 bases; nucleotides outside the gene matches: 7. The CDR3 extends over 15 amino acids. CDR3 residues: CASSQLGQGVYGYTF. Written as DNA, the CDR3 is TGTGCCAGCAGCCAATTAGGACAGGGAGTGTATGGCTACACCTTC.

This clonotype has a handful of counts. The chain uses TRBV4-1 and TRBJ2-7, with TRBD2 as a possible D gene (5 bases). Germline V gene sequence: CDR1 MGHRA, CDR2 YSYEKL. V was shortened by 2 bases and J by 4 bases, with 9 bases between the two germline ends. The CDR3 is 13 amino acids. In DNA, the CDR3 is TGCGCCAGCAGCCAAACCACGGGGTACGAGCAGTACTTC. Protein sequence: CASSQTTGYEQYF.

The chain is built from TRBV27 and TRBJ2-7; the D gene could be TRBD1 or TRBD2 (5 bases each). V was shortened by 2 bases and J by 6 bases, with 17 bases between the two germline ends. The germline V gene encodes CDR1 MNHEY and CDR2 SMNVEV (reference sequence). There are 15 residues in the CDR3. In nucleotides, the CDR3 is TGTGCCAGCAGTTTAAACCCAACAGGTGAGGGCGAGCAGTACTTC. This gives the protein CASSLNPTGEGEQYF.

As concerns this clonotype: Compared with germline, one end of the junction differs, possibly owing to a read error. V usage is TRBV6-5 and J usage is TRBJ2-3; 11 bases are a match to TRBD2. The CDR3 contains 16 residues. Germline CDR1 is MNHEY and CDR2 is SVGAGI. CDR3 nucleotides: TGTGCCAGCAGTTACGCAACTAGCGGGGGATCAGAGACGCAGTATTTT. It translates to CASSYATSGGSETQYF.

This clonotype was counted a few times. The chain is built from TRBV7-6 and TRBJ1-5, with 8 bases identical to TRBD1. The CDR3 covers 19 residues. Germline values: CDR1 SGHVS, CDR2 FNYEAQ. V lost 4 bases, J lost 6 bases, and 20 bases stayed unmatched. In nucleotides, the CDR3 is TGTGCCAGCAGCTCACAAGGGACAGGCCTAAAGAAGGCGGGTCAGCCCCAGCATTTT. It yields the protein CASSSQGTGLKKAGQPQHF.

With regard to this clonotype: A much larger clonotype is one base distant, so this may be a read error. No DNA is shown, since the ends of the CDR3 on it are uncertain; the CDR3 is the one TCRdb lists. The CDR3 region is CSGRAREVYACNEQFF. The chain employs TRBV29-1 and TRBJ2-1; the DNA was not compared with TRBD2, the D call given in the table. The CDR3 is 16 amino acids long, termini counted. Per the germline V gene, CDR1 is SQVTM and CDR2 is ANQGSEA.

The DNA of the CDR3 is TGTGCCAGCAGTGCATATGTCGGGGGCGAGCAGTTCTTC. Protein: CASSAYVGGEQFF. V is TRBV2 and J is TRBJ2-1; D may match TRBD1 or TRBD2 (6 bases each). The V gene's germline CDR1 is SNHLY and CDR2 FYNNEI. This CDR3 has 13 amino acids. The ends were cut back, 4 bases at V and 10 bases at J, with 14 bases in the middle.

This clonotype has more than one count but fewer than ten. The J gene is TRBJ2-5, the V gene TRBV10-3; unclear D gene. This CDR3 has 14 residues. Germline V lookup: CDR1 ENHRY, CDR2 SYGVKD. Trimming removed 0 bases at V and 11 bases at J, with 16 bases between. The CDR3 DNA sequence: TGTGCCATCAGTGAGTCGAAGGCCGACAATGAGCAGTACTTC. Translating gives CAISESKADNEQYF.

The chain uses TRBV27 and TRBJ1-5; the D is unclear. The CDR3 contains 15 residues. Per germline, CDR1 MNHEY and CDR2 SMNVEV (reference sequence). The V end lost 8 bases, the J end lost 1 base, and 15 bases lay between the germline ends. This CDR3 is CASGPSGPSNQPQHF. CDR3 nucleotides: TGTGCCAGCGGACCGTCCGGTCCCAGCAATCAGCCCCAGCATTTT.

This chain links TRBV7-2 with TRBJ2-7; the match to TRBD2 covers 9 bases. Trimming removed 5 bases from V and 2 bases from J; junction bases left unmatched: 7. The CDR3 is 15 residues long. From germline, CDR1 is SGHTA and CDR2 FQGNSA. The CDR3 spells CASSRLAGDTYEQYF. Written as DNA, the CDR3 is TGTGCCAGCAGCCGATTAGCGGGGGATACCTACGAGCAGTACTTC.

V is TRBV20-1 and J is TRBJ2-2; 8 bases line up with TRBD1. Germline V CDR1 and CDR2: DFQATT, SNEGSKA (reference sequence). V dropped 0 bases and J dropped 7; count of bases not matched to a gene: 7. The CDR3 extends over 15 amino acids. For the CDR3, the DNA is TGCAGTGCTAGAGATCTGGACAGGGTGGGCGGGGAGCTGTTTTTT. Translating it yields CSARDLDRVGGELFF.

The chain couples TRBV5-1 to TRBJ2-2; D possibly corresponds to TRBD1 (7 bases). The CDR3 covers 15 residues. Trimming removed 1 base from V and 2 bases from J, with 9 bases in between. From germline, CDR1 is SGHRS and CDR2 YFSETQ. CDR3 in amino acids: CASSLQGGNTGELFF. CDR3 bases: TGCGCCAGCAGCTTGCAGGGGGGAAACACCGGGGAGCTGTTTTTT.

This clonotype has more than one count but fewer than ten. For the CDR3, the DNA is TGCAGCGTCACACCCGGACTAGGTTTATGGTACTTC. Its translation: CSVTPGLGLWYF. The chain couples TRBV29-1 to TRBJ2-5; TRBD2 aligns across 7 bases. V dropped 6 bases and J dropped 13; count of bases not matched to a gene: 14. Germline assignment: CDR1 SQVTM and CDR2 ANQGSEA. This CDR3 is built from 12 residues.

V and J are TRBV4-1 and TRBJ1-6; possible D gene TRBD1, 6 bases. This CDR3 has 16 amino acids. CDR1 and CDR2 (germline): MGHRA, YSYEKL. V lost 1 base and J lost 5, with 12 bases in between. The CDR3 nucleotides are TGCGCCAGCAGCCAAGCGACAGGACAAAATAATTCACCCCTCCACTTT. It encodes CASSQATGQNNSPLHF.

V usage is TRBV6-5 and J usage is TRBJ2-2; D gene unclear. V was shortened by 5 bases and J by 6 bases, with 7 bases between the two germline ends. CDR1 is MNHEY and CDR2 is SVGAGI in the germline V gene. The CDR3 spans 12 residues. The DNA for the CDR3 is TGTGCCAGCAGTATAGAGTCCGGGGAGCTGTTTTTT. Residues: CASSIESGELFF.

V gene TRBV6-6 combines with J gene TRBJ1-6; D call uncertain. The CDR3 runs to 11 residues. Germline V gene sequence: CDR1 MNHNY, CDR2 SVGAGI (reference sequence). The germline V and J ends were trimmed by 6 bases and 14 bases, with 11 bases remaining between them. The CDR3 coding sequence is TGTGCCAGCAGGACGGAAAAGACCCTCCACTTT. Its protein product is CASRTEKTLHF.

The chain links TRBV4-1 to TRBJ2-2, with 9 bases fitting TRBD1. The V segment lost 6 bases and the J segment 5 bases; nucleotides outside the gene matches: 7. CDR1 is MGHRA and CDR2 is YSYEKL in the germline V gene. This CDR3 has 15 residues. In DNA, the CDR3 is TGCGCCAGCAGGCCCACAGGGGGCAGAACCGGGGAGCTGTTTTTT. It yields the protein CASRPTGGRTGELFF.

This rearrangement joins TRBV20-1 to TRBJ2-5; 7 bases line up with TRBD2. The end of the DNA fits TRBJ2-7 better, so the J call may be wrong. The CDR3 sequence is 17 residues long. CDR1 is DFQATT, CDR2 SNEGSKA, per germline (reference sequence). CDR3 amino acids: CSAPGNAQGGKYYEQYF. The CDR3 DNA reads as TGCAGTGCTCCGGGCAACGCGCAGGGAGGGAAATACTACGAGCAGTACTTC.

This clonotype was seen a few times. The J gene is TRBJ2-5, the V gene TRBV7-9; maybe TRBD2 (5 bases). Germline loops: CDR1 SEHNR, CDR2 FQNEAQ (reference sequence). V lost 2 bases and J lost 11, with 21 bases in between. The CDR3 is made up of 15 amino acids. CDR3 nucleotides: TGTGCCAGCAGCTTATGGATGGGAGAAGGCAATGAGCAGTACTTC. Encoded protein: CASSLWMGEGNEQYF.

CDR3 in DNA: TGTGCCAGCAGCTTAGCCCCGGGACAGCCTAATGAAAAACTGTTTTTT. Residues: CASSLAPGQPNEKLFF. V and J are TRBV7-9 and TRBJ1-4; 7 nucleotides line up with TRBD1. Germline values: CDR1 SEHNR, CDR2 FQNEAQ (reference sequence). The V and J ends lost 0 bases and 3 bases, in that order; junction bases with no gene match: 4. This CDR3 has 16 amino acids.

CDR3 protein: CASSLNSGFQETQYF. CDR3 nucleotides: TGCGCCAGCAGCTTGAATAGCGGGTTCCAAGAGACCCAGTACTTC. The chain has TRBV5-1 and TRBJ2-5; 7 bases are shared with TRBD2. Germline V gene data show CDR1 as SGHRS and CDR2 as YFSETQ. This CDR3 spans 15 amino acids. V dropped 1 base and J dropped 1; count of bases not matched to a gene: 4.

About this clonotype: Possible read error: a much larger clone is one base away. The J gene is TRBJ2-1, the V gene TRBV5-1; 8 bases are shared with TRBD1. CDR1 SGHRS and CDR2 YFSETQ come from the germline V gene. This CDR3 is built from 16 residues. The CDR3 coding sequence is TGCGCCAGCAGCTTGGTGCAGGGGGCGCGGTACAATGAGCGGTTCTTC. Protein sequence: CASSLVQGARYNERFF.

The CDR3 bases are TGCAGTGCTAGAATAGGCCCAGATACGCAGTATTTT. Protein sequence: CSARIGPDTQYF. The chain has TRBV20-1 and TRBJ2-3; no firm D call. The length of the CDR3 is 12 residues. V lost 2 bases and J 4 bases, leaving 7 bases between the germline ends. CDR1 is DFQATT, CDR2 SNEGSKA, per germline (reference sequence).